The entry below gives a single T cell receptor (beta chain) sequence along with its context. This CDR3 region has 14 residues. In germline, CDR1 is SQVTM, CDR2 ANQGSEA. V lost 2 bases, J lost 3 bases, and 13 bases lay in between. The sample belongs to a study of blood T cell repertoires in COVID-19. Overall study context: The United States, Italy and Spain provided the acute and convalescent COVID-19 samples. The analysed material was cDNA or gDNA that came from T cells, B-cell-depleted T cells, or PBMCs.

Original processing notes: Amplification with reference gene primers provided the estimates of nucleated cell counts. The table came from immunoSEQ multiplex PCR; TCRdb's copy has only in-frame clones and leaves some out. V and J calls and clone size follow that table, whereas D and trimming were derived from the DNA. The table lists tens of thousands of clones, 85% to 95% of them singletons. The chain employs TRBV29-1 and TRBJ1-1, with D unresolved. Sequences were obtained from peripheral blood. The clonotype was recovered from a male donor with active COVID-19. The DNA for the CDR3 is TGCAGCGTTGAAACGGGGTTTAGGTACACTGAAGCTTTCTTT. Translating gives CSVETGFRYTEAFF.